This T cell receptor beta chain was identified in a study of glioma-infiltrating T cells after dendritic cell vaccination. The germline V and J ends were trimmed by 4 bases and 0 bases, with 13 bases remaining between them. Germline loops: CDR1 SGHDT, CDR2 YYEEEE. The CDR3 has 16 residues. Sequenced by immunoSEQ multiplex PCR; TCRdb stores in-frame clones only, minus some. The sample contains around 60,000 clones, over 75% of which appear only once. Time point specified: after dendritic cell vaccination, including at tumor progression/relapse. Before vaccination, two weeks after the third vaccination, and at progression, PBMC were collected.

Material: blood, obtained after dendritic cell vaccination. This receptor was identified in a human donor with glioblastoma. This chain uses TRBV5-6 with TRBJ1-4; possible D gene TRBD1, 6 bases. CDR3 nucleotides: TGTGCCAGCAGCCAAGGGGGGGGAGCAACTAATGAAAAACTGTTTTTT. Its translation: CASSQGGGATNEKLFF. Combining the CDR3 with reference TRBV5-6 and TRBJ1-4 gives the whole variable domain DAGVTQSPTHLIKTRGQQVTLRCSPKSGHDTVSWYQQALGQGPQFIFQYYEEEERQRGNFPDRFSGHQFPNYSSELNVNALLLGDSALYLCASSQGGGATNEKLFFGSGTQLSVL.